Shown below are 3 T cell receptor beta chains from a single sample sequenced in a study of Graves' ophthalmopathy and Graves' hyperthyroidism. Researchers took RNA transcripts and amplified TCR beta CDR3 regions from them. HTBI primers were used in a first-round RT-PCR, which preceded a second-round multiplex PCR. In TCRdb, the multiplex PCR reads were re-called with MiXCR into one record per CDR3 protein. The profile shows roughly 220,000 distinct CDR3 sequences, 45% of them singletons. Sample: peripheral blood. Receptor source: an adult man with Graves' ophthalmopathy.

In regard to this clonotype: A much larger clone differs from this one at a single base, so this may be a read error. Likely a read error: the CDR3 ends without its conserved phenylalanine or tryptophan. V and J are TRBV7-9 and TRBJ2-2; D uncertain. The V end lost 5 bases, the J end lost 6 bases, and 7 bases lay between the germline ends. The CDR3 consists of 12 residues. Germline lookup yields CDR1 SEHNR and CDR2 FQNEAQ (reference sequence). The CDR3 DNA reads TGTGCCAGCAGCCTCAGATCCGGGGAGCTGTTTTCT. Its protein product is CASSLRSGELFS.

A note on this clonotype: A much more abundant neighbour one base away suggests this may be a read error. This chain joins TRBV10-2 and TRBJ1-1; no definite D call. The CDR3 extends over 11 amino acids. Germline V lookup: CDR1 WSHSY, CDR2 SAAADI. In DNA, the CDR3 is TGCGTCACGACGGACTGGCCTGAAGCTTTCTTT. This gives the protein CVTTDWPEAFF.

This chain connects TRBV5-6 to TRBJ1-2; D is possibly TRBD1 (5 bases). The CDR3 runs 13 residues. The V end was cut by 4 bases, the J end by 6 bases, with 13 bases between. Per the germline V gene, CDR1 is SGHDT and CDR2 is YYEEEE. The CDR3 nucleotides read TGTGCCAGCAGCCCCCCGGGACTGCATGGCTACACCTTC. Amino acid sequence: CASSPPGLHGYTF.